The present entry profiles one T cell receptor (beta chain) with its context. This clonotype was seen many times. What this receptor recognizes is not known. No per-base quality is available; no much larger clone lies one base away. Reads for this sample came from an Illumina HiSeq 2500. TCR beta libraries were prepared by quantitative 5'-RACE with molecular barcodes. Per the authors' processing: A new computational method based on a probabilistic model of VDJ rearrangement was used to identify disease-linked TCR variants. TCRdb passed the public sequencing reads through fastp at Q25 and MiXCR, retaining productive beta sequences. Every distinct CDR3 protein forms one entry, paired with its most common genes and DNA. None of the V and J calls come from the authors' own analysis; TCRdb made them. The sample includes more than 650,000 distinct CDR3 sequences, with roughly 12% observed a single time. Of the sample, approximately 0.51% falls within the top ten clones.

The data were taken from a study of CD8 T cells in ankylosing spondylitis (dated by TCRdb to 2016 to 2017). Background on the whole study: T cell receptor beta repertoires were profiled in healthy donors and ankylosing spondylitis patients so that disease-linked TCR variants could be found. Peripheral blood was sampled, and synovial fluid was also collected from ankylosing spondylitis patients. The whole study cohort included over 85 healthy donors and under 30 ankylosing spondylitis patients.

The research as a whole found: The disease-linked clones showed a CD8+ phenotype and occurred at relatively low frequencies in peripheral blood. The disease-linked clones were reported as significantly enriched in matched synovial fluid samples from ankylosing spondylitis patients. Some TCR beta motif variants had previously been reported in synovial fluid and blood of reactive arthritis patients, which suggested common disease-initiation mechanisms. Blood from ankylosing spondylitis patients appeared to be characterized by a TCR beta motif composed of eight highly homologous amino acid variants.

The CDR3 contains 16 residues, cysteine and phenylalanine counted. Kept here is only the CDR3 DNA, which spans 48 bases and is read in frame from base 1. As encoded in the germline V gene, CDR1 is MNHNS while CDR2 is SASEGT. Here V drops 6 bases and J drops 7 bases, and the junction holds 12 bases not matched to any gene. The receptor's source is a male donor with ankylosing spondylitis. The sequenced material came from blood, either unsorted or a sorted T cell fraction (not recorded which). Rearrangement joined TRBV6-1 to TRBJ2-1, with 10 middle bases fitting TRBD2. The DNA is as follows: TGTGCCAGCAGCCGCCCGCCGGGACTAGCGTATAATGAGCAGTTCTTC. This codes for CASSRPPGLAYNEQFF.